These T cell receptor beta chains were read from a single sample in a study of cytomegalovirus exposure and HLA in healthy donors. Sequencing was performed with immunoSEQ multiplex PCR; in TCRdb, only in-frame clones are kept and a portion is missing. The sample shows about 200,000 clones, and approximately 1% sits with its ten largest clones. Sequencing input: PBMCs. These receptors all stem from a woman aged 25 to 45 in good health and CMV-seropositive. The CDR3 runs from the conserved cysteine through the conserved F or W. The D gene is left open where the match is weak.

D gene: TRBD1
J gene: TRBJ2-1
V gene: TRBV13
CDR3 protein: CASSLVLRDRGQGEQFF
CDR3 DNA: TGTGCCAGCAGCTTAGTATTACGGGACAGGGGGCAGGGTGAGCAGTTCTTC

D gene: NA
J gene: TRBJ1-1
V gene: TRBV2
CDR3 protein: CASSWAREAFF
CDR3 DNA: TGTGCCAGCAGTTGGGCCCGTGAAGCTTTCTTT

D gene: NA
J gene: TRBJ2-3
V gene: TRBV28
CDR3 protein: CASLRSDTQYF
CDR3 DNA: TGTGCCAGCCTGCGATCAGATACGCAGTATTTT

D gene: NA
J gene: TRBJ1-3
V gene: TRBV5-1
CDR3 protein: CASSPGTTNTRDTIYF
CDR3 DNA: TGCGCCAGCAGCCCGGGAACTACCAACACTCGGGACACCATATATTTT

D gene: NA
J gene: TRBJ1-2
V gene: TRBV28
CDR3 protein: CASSSTFSRGYYGYTF
CDR3 DNA: TGTGCCAGCAGTTCTACCTTCAGCCGGGGGTACTATGGCTACACCTTC

D gene: TRBD1
J gene: TRBJ2-7
V gene: TRBV10-3
CDR3 protein: CAISAGTANVQYF
CDR3 DNA: TGTGCCATCAGTGCAGGGACAGCCAATGTGCAGTACTTC

D gene: NA
J gene: TRBJ1-1
V gene: TRBV18
CDR3 protein: CASSPPVNTEAFF
CDR3 DNA: TGTGCCAGCTCACCACCCGTGAACACTGAAGCTTTCTTT

D gene: TRBD2
J gene: TRBJ2-1
V gene: TRBV5-4
CDR3 protein: CASSPGGAGGHNEQFF
CDR3 DNA: TGTGCCAGCAGCCCGGGCGGAGCGGGGGGGCACAATGAGCAGTTCTTC

D gene: NA
J gene: TRBJ1-2
V gene: TRBV6-1
CDR3 protein: CASSAPGTANYGYTF
CDR3 DNA: TGTGCCAGCAGTGCCCCAGGTACAGCTAACTATGGCTACACCTTC

D gene: NA
J gene: TRBJ1-3
V gene: TRBV5-1
CDR3 protein: CASSLAEQGLYTIYF
CDR3 DNA: TGCGCCAGCAGCTTGGCCGAACAGGGTTTATACACCATATATTTT

D gene: NA
J gene: TRBJ2-3
V gene: TRBV7-2
CDR3 protein: CASSLDSLQGHTDTQYF
CDR3 DNA: TGTGCCAGCAGCTTAGATAGTTTGCAGGGTCACACAGATACGCAGTATTTT

D gene: TRBD1
J gene: TRBJ1-2
V gene: TRBV6-5
CDR3 protein: CASSYIGRGLDGYTF
CDR3 DNA: TGTGCCAGCAGTTACATCGGCAGGGGGCTGGATGGCTACACCTTC

D gene: TRBD1
J gene: TRBJ1-1
V gene: TRBV5-8
CDR3 protein: CASSFDRAGAFF
CDR3 DNA: TGTGCCAGCAGCTTTGACAGGGCTGGGGCTTTCTTT

D gene: TRBD1
J gene: TRBJ2-3
V gene: TRBV10-1
CDR3 protein: CASSDGDRVTDTQYF
CDR3 DNA: TGCGCCAGTAGTGACGGGGACAGGGTCACAGATACGCAGTATTTT

D gene: TRBD1
J gene: TRBJ1-5
V gene: TRBV19
CDR3 protein: CASSITGGNQPQHF
CDR3 DNA: TGTGCCAGTAGTATTACAGGGGGCAATCAGCCCCAGCATTTT

D gene: TRBD1
J gene: TRBJ2-2
V gene: TRBV14
CDR3 protein: CASSQDQGAVSMSGELFF
CDR3 DNA: TGTGCCAGCAGCCAAGATCAGGGGGCTGTATCAATGTCCGGGGAGCTGTTTTTT

D gene: NA
J gene: TRBJ1-1
V gene: TRBV19
CDR3 protein: CASSIYIGGLGTEAFF
CDR3 DNA: TGTGCCAGTAGTATCTATATAGGGGGTTTGGGCACTGAAGCTTTCTTT

D gene: NA
J gene: TRBJ1-1
V gene: TRBV7-2
CDR3 protein: CASSHQVGREGTEAFF
CDR3 DNA: TGTGCCAGCAGCCACCAGGTTGGCAGGGAGGGTACTGAAGCTTTCTTT

D gene: TRBD1
J gene: TRBJ2-7
V gene: TRBV6-5
CDR3 protein: CASSSQGSHYEQYF
CDR3 DNA: TGTGCCAGCAGCTCACAGGGGAGCCACTACGAGCAGTACTTC

D gene: NA
J gene: TRBJ1-2
V gene: TRBV2
CDR3 protein: CASSEWAGRDYGYTF
CDR3 DNA: TGTGCCAGCAGTGAATGGGCAGGGAGGGACTATGGCTACACCTTC

D gene: TRBD1
J gene: TRBJ2-7
V gene: TRBV11-2
CDR3 protein: CASSQPGQVYEQYF
CDR3 DNA: TGTGCCAGCAGCCAGCCGGGACAGGTCTACGAGCAGTACTTC

D gene: TRBD1
J gene: TRBJ2-1
V gene: TRBV6-1
CDR3 protein: CASSETGGTYGEQFF
CDR3 DNA: TGTGCCAGCAGTGAAACAGGGGGCACATATGGTGAGCAGTTCTTC

D gene: TRBD1
J gene: TRBJ2-5
V gene: TRBV29-1
CDR3 protein: CSVGLGAGGVGETQYF
CDR3 DNA: TGCAGCGTTGGGCTCGGCGCAGGGGGAGTGGGGGAGACCCAGTACTTC

D gene: NA
J gene: TRBJ1-5
V gene: TRBV6-1
CDR3 protein: CASSEPPGGVLNQPQHF
CDR3 DNA: TGTGCCAGCAGTGAACCTCCGGGAGGGGTCCTCAATCAGCCCCAGCATTTT

D gene: NA
J gene: TRBJ1-2
V gene: TRBV29-1
CDR3 protein: CSVEEGRRHYGYTF
CDR3 DNA: TGCAGCGTTGAAGAGGGTCGCAGGCACTATGGCTACACCTTC

D gene: TRBD1
J gene: TRBJ2-5
V gene: TRBV5-8
CDR3 protein: CASSFRTGAGEQYF
CDR3 DNA: TGTGCCAGCAGCTTTAGGACAGGGGCGGGGGAGCAGTACTTC

D gene: NA
J gene: TRBJ2-7
V gene: TRBV7-2
CDR3 protein: CASSLGSGYEQYF
CDR3 DNA: TGTGCCAGCAGCTTAGGGAGCGGCTACGAGCAGTACTTC

D gene: TRBD1
J gene: TRBJ1-1
V gene: TRBV10-3
CDR3 protein: CAISEGGRTEAFF
CDR3 DNA: TGTGCCATCAGTGAAGGGGGCAGGACTGAAGCTTTCTTT

D gene: TRBD1
J gene: TRBJ2-2
V gene: TRBV19
CDR3 protein: CASTGWTGHTGELFF
CDR3 DNA: TGTGCCAGTACGGGGTGGACAGGGCACACCGGGGAGCTGTTTTTT

D gene: NA
J gene: TRBJ2-7
V gene: TRBV28
CDR3 protein: CASSPYSYEQYF
CDR3 DNA: TGTGCCAGCAGTCCCTACTCCTACGAGCAGTACTTC

D gene: NA
J gene: TRBJ1-1
V gene: TRBV5-1
CDR3 protein: CASSSQDTTNTEAFF
CDR3 DNA: TGCGCCAGCAGCTCCCAGGACACCACGAACACTGAAGCTTTCTTT

D gene: NA
J gene: TRBJ1-5
V gene: TRBV6-5
CDR3 protein: CASSRMGEGQPQHF
CDR3 DNA: TGTGCCAGCAGCCGCATGGGGGAGGGGCAGCCCCAGCATTTT